This T cell receptor beta chain came from a study of T cell repertoires in cytomegalovirus infection. This CDR3 has 15 residues. CDR1 and CDR2 from the germline V gene are SQVTM and ANQGSEA. The ends lost 6 bases at V and 3 bases at J; junction bases unmatched: 13. TCRdb independently ran MiXCR on the reads; one entry per CDR3 protein. Of 150,000 to 200,000 distinct CDR3 sequences listed, around an eighth are singletons. The chain combines TRBV29-1 with TRBJ1-2; 7 bases agree with TRBD1. Sequencing used PBMCs. The receptor was isolated from a human donor in good health (CMV status not recorded). Some clones in this sample may be carry-over from other donors' samples. CDR3 in DNA: TGCAGCGTCCTCGAAGAGGGGGCCCCTTACTATGGCTACACCTTC. Protein sequence: CSVLEEGAPYYGYTF.